The 4 T cell receptor beta chains listed next were all sequenced from one sample in a study of read filtering for tumor transcriptome and immune sequencing. Molecular barcoded adaptors covering alpha/delta and beta/gamma chains were used on approximately 400 ng RNA. MiXCR was run by TCRdb on the reads, yielding one entry per CDR3 protein. The data show about 45,000 distinct CDR3 sequences, with less than 20% seen just once and roughly two fifths held by the top ten. Sequencing was performed on a population of CD138-negative cells sorted from bone marrow. Receptors were obtained from a donor aged 40 or over with multiple myeloma.

This clonotype was observed at least ten times. The rearrangement uses TRBV2 and TRBJ1-5, with TRBD1 identical over 7 bases. V dropped 3 bases and J dropped 1; count of bases not matched to a gene: 9. Germline assignment: CDR1 SNHLY and CDR2 FYNNEI. The CDR3 covers 17 residues. The CDR3 reads CASSDELWTGSNQPQHF. CDR3 sequence (DNA): TGTGCCAGCAGTGATGAGTTATGGACAGGAAGCAATCAGCCCCAGCATTTT.

In the case of this clonotype: Since a much larger clone is just one base distant, this may be a read error. The chain recombines TRBV7-6 with TRBJ2-2; D not resolved. The V and J ends lost 1 base and 4 bases respectively, with 13 bases between them. The CDR3 runs to 16 residues. The germline V gene encodes CDR1 SGHVS and CDR2 FNYEAQ. CDR3 in DNA: TGTGCCAGCAGCTTAGTGAGAGCTCCGGGCACCGGGGAGCTGTTTTTT. It codes for CASSLVRAPGTGELFF.

The V and J genes are TRBV4-3 and TRBJ2-2; D ambiguous. Germline V lookup: CDR1 LGHNA, CDR2 YSLEER. This CDR3 region has 16 residues. V lost 0 bases to trimming and J lost 0 bases, with 8 bases between them. CDR3 loop: CASSQDPHPNTGELFF. Here the CDR3 DNA reads TGCGCCAGCAGCCAAGATCCTCACCCGAACACCGGGGAGCTGTTTTTT.

This clonotype occurred many times. The chain uses TRBV4-3 and TRBJ2-1; 7 bases match TRBD2. The germline gives CDR1 LGHNA, CDR2 YSLEER. The junction had 15 bases not matched to a gene; V was cut back by 1 base and J by 9 bases. This CDR3 spans 17 amino acids. The CDR3 DNA reads TGCGCCAGCAGCCAAGGAATCGGGCCGCCTAGCGGAAGTGAGCAGTTCTTC. It codes for CASSQGIGPPSGSEQFF.